This T cell receptor (beta chain) came from a study of T cells in Graves' hyperthyroidism and ophthalmopathy. This clonotype was observed many times. Its antigen is undetermined. When ophthalmopathy did not progress within 18 months, Graves' hyperthyroidism was considered stable. Broader study findings: Ophthalmopathy onset followed model prediction by a median approximately 5.9 months. Classification by a 13 V-J model distinguished ophthalmopathy from stable hyperthyroidism.

The V gene lost 3 bases and the J gene lost 1 base, with 18 bases spanning the gap. Per germline, CDR1 ENHRY and CDR2 SYGVKD. The CDR3 is made up of 17 amino acids. Researchers took RNA transcripts and amplified the TCR beta CDR3 regions from them. A first-round RT-PCR of the TCR CDR3 used the HTBI primer set. TCRdb ran MiXCR on the multiplex PCR reads and lists one entry per CDR3 protein. The data contain some 500,000 distinct CDR3 sequences, approximately 15% of them seen just once; the ten biggest clones take up less than 20%. The origin of this receptor is a woman between 18 and 30 years old with Graves' hyperthyroidism. The sequenced sample was blood. The V call is TRBV10-3, the J call TRBJ2-5, with D maybe TRBD2 (5 bases). In DNA form, the CDR3 reads TGTGCCATCAGTGAACTGGGCGGACTCCTAAGCCAAGAGACCCAGTACTTC. Translated: CAISELGGLLSQETQYF.